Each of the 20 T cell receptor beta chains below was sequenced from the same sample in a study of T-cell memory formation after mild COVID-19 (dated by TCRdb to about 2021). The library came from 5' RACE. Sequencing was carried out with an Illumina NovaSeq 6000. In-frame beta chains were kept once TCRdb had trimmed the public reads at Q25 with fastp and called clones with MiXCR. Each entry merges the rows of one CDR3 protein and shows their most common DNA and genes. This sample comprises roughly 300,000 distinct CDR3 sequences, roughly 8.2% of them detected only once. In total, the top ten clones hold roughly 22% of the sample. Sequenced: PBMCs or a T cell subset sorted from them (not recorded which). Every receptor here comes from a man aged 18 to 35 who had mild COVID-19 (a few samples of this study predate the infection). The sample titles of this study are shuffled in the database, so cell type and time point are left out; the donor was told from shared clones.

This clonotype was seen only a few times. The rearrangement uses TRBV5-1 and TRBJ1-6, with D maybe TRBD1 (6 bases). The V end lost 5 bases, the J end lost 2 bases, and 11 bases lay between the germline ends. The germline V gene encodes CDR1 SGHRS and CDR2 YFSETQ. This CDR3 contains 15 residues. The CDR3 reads CASSQGLAYNSPLHF. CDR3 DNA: TGCGCCAGCAGTCAGGGGCTCGCCTATAATTCACCCCTCCACTTT.

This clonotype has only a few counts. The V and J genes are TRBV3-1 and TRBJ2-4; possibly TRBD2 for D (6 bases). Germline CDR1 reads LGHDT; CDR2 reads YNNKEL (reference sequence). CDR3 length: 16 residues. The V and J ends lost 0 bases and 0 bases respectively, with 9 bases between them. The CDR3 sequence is CASSQDGRLAKNIQYF. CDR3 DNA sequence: TGTGCCAGCAGCCAAGATGGGAGGTTAGCCAAAAACATTCAGTACTTC.

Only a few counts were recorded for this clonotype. The CDR3 region is CASSQDEVGANTGELFF. CDR3 bases: TGTGCCAGCAGCCAAGATGAAGTTGGCGCGAACACCGGGGAGCTGTTTTTT. The chain recombines TRBV4-2 with TRBJ2-2; D remains unclear. Germline-derived CDR1 and CDR2 are LGHNA and YNFKEQ. Trimming removed 0 bases at V and 0 bases at J, with 11 bases between. The CDR3 has 17 amino acids.

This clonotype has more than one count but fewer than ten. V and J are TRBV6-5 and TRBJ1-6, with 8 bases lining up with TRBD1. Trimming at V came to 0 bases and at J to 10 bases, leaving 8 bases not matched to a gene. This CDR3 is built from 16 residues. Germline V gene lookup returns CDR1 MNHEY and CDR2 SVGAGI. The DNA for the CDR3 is TGTGCCAGCAGTTACTCATGGACAGGGACTGGCTCACCCCTCCACTTT. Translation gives CASSYSWTGTGSPLHF.

CDR3 loop: CASSDRGISTDTQYF. As DNA, the CDR3 is TGTGCCAGCAGCGACAGGGGGATTAGCACAGATACGCAGTATTTT. The chain links TRBV12-3 or TRBV12-4 to TRBJ2-3; 9 bases map to TRBD1. Losses at the gene ends were 6 bases for V and 0 bases for J; bases not matched to a gene: 4. The CDR3 runs 15 residues.

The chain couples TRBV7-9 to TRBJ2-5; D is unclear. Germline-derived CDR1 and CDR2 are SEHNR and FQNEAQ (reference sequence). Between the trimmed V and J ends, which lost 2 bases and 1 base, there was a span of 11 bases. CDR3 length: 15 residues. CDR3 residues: CASSLNSAIQETQYF. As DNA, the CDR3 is TGTGCCAGCAGCTTAAATTCAGCTATCCAAGAGACCCAGTACTTC.

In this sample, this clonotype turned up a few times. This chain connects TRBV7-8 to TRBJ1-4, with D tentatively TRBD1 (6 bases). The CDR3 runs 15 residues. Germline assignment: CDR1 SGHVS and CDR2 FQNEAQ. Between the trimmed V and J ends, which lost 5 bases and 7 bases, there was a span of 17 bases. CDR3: CASSPRGGASEKLFF. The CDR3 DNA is TGTGCCAGCAGCCCTCGGGGGGGGGCGAGTGAAAAACTGTTTTTT.

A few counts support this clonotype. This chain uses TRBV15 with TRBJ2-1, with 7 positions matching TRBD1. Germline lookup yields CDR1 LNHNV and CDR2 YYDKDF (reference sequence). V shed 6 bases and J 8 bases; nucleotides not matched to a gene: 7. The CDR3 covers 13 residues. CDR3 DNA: TGTGCCACCAGTAGACAGGGACAATATGAGCAGTTCTTC. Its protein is CATSRQGQYEQFF.

CDR3 protein: CASSSSVPSTGELFF. CDR3 DNA sequence: TGTGCCAGCAGCTCGTCAGTCCCATCCACCGGGGAGCTGTTTTTT. The chain joins TRBV7-6 to TRBJ2-2; D uncertain. The V end was cut by 4 bases, the J end by 4 bases, with 13 bases between. Germline CDR1 SGHVS, CDR2 FNYEAQ. The CDR3 is made up of 15 amino acids.

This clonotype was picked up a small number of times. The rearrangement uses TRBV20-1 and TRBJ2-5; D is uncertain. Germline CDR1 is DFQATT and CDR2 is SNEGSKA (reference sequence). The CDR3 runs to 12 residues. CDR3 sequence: CRALGSQETQYF. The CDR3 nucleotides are TGCAGAGCCCTGGGGTCCCAAGAGACCCAGTACTTC.

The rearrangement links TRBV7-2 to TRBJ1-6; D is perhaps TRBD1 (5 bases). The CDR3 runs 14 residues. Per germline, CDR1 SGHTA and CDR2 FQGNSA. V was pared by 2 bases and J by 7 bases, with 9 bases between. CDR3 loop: CASSLPGANSPLHF. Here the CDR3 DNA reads TGTGCCAGCAGCTTACCCGGGGCGAATTCACCCCTCCACTTT.

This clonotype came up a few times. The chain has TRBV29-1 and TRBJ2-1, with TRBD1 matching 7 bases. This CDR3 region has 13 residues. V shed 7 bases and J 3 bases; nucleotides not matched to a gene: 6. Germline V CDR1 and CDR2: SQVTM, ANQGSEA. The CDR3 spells CSGTTGDYNEQFF. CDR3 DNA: TGCAGCGGAACTACAGGGGACTACAATGAGCAGTTCTTC.

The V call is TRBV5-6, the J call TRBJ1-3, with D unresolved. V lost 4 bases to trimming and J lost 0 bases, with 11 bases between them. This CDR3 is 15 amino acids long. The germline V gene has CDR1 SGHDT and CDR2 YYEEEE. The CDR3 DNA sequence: TGTGCCAGCAGCCCGCGCATCAACTCTGGAAACACCATATATTTT. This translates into CASSPRINSGNTIYF.

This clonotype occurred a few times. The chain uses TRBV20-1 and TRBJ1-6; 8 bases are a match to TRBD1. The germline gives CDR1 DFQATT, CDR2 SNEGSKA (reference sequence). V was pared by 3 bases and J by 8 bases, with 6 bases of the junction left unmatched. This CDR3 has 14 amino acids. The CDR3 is CSASSDRVYSPLHF. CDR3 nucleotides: TGCAGTGCTAGTTCGGACAGGGTTTATTCACCCCTCCACTTT.

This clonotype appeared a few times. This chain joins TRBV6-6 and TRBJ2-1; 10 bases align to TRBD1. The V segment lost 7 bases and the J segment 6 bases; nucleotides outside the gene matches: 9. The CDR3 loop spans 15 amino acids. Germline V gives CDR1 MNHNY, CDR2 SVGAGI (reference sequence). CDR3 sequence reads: CASISRDRGSNEQFF. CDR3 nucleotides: TGTGCCAGCATAAGTAGGGACAGGGGTAGCAATGAGCAGTTCTTC.

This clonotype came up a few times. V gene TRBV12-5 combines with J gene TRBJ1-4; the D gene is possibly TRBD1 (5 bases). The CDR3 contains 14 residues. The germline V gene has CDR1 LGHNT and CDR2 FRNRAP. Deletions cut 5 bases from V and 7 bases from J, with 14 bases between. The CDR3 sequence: CASGPHGGSEKLFF. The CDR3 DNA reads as TGTGCTAGTGGTCCACACGGGGGTAGTGAAAAACTGTTTTTT.

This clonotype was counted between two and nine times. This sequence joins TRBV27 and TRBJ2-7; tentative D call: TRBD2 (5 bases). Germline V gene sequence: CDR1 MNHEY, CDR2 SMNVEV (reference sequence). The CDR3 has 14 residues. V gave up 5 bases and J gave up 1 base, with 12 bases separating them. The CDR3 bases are TGTGCCAGCAGTACCCTCACGGGGTCCTACGAGCAGTACTTC. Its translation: CASSTLTGSYEQYF.

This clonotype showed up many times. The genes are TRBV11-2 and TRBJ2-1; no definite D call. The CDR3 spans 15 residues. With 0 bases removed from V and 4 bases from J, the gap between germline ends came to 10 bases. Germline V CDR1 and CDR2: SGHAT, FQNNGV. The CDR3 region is CASSLDRLQYNEQFF. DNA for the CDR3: TGTGCCAGCAGCTTAGATCGATTGCAGTACAATGAGCAGTTCTTC.

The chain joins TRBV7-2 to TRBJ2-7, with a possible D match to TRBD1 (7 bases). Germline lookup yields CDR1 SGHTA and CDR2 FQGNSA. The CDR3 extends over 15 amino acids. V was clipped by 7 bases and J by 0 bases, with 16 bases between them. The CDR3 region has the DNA TGTGCCAGCACCAGGAGGGACAGACCCTCCTACGAGCAGTACTTC. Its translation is CASTRRDRPSYEQYF.

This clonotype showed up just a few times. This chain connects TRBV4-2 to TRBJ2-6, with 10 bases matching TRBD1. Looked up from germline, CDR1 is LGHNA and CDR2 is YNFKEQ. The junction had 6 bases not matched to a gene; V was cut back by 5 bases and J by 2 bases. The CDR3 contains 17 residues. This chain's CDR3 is CASSRGQGTPGANVLTF. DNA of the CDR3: TGTGCCAGCAGCAGGGGACAGGGGACCCCTGGGGCCAACGTCCTGACTTTC.